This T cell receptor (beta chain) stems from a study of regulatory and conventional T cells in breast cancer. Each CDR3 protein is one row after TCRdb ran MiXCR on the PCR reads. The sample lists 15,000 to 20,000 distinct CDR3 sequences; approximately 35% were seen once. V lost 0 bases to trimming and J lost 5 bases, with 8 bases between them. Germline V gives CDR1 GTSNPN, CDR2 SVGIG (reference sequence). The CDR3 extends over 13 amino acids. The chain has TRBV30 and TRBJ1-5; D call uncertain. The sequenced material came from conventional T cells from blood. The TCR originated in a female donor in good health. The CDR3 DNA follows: TGTGCCTGGAGTGTAACCGGGGATCAGCCCCAGCATTTT. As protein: CAWSVTGDQPQHF.